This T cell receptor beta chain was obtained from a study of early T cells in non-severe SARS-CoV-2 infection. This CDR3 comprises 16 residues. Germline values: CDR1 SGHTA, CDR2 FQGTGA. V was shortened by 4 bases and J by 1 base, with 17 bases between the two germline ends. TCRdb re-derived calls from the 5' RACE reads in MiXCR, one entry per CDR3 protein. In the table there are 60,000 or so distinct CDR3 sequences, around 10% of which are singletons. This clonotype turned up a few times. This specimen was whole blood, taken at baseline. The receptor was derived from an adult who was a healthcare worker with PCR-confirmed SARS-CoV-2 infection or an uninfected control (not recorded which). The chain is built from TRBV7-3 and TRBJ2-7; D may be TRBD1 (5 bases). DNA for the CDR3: TGTGCCAGCAGCTCTACTAACAGGACCCTATCCTACGAGCAGTACTTC. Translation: CASSSTNRTLSYEQYF.